Below are 20 T cell receptor beta chains sequenced from a single sample in a study of blood T cell repertoires in COVID-19. The table came from immunoSEQ multiplex PCR; TCRdb's copy has only in-frame clones and leaves some out. The sample has approximately 350,000 clones, around 92% seen once; the top ten hold approximately 3%. The specimen was peripheral blood. These receptors came from a woman aged 25 to 39 with COVID-19, enrolled during active disease.

The chain carries TRBV12-3 or TRBV12-4 and TRBJ1-2; 9 bases map to TRBD1. The trim removed 11 bases at V and 6 bases at J, leaving 10 bases unmatched. The CDR3 covers 13 residues. CDR3 amino acids: CAVTGTGQNGYTF. The CDR3 DNA is TGTGCCGTGACCGGGACAGGGCAAAATGGCTACACCTTC.

This sequence joins TRBV27 and TRBJ1-6; TRBD1 aligns across 8 bases. The trim removed 5 bases at V and 7 bases at J, leaving 7 bases unmatched. Germline CDR1 is MNHEY and CDR2 is SMNVEV (reference sequence). This CDR3 has 15 residues. The CDR3 reads CASSVRQGQNSPLHF. CDR3 sequence (DNA): TGTGCCAGCAGTGTCCGACAGGGGCAAAATTCACCCCTCCACTTT.

V gene TRBV30 combines with J gene TRBJ2-5; 14 bases fit TRBD2. V lost 2 bases to trimming and J lost 7 bases; unmatched junction nucleotides: 15. This CDR3 is built from 18 residues. Germline V gene lookup returns CDR1 GTSNPN and CDR2 SVGIG (reference sequence). In DNA form, the CDR3 reads TGTGCCTGGAGTCTGGGACTAGCGGGGGCCGGGGCACGAGGGACCCAGTACTTC. It codes for CAWSLGLAGAGARGTQYF.

The CDR3 nucleotides are TGTGCCAGCAGCCACGCAAGCGGGGGAGCCCAAGAGACCCAGTACTTC. Protein sequence: CASSHASGGAQETQYF. This sequence joins TRBV4-2 and TRBJ2-5; 8 positions match TRBD2. The V gene's germline CDR1 is LGHNA and CDR2 YNFKEQ. Trimming at V came to 3 bases and at J to 1 base, leaving 7 bases not matched to a gene. This CDR3 contains 16 residues.

This clone was detected once. This chain links TRBV28 with TRBJ2-2, with 8 nucleotides matching TRBD2. The CDR3 is 17 residues long. Germline CDR1 is MDHEN and CDR2 is SYDVKM. Unmatched junction bases numbered 11, after V lost 7 bases and J lost 1 base. The DNA for the CDR3 is TGTGCCAGCATCAGCGGGAGAGCGATCTGGAACACCGGGGAGCTGTTTTTT. Amino acids: CASISGRAIWNTGELFF.

The chain links TRBV12-3 or TRBV12-4 to TRBJ1-1; 9 bases are a match to TRBD1. The CDR3 contains 13 residues. With 5 bases clipped from V and 9 bases from J, the junction kept 7 bases outside the gene matches. CDR3 protein: CASSQQGAGQAFF. CDR3 bases: TGTGCCAGCAGTCAACAGGGGGCGGGCCAAGCTTTCTTT.

CDR3 DNA: TGTGCCAGCAGTGAGTGGACAGCGAACACTGAAGCTTTCTTT. Residues: CASSEWTANTEAFF. The V call is TRBV6-4, the J call TRBJ1-1; D might be TRBD1 (6 bases). This CDR3 comprises 14 residues. The germline V and J ends were trimmed by 3 bases and 1 base, with 9 bases remaining between them. Per germline, CDR1 MRHNA and CDR2 SNTAGT.

This chain joins TRBV7-8 and TRBJ1-3, with 8 bases fitting TRBD1. V shed 10 bases, J shed 5 bases, and the junction held 16 bases outside the gene matches. Looked up from germline, CDR1 is SGHVS and CDR2 is FQNEAQ. This CDR3 is built from 16 residues. The CDR3 DNA follows: TGTGCCAACGACAACTACGGCAGGGGGCTTAGAAACACCATATATTTT. Protein product: CANDNYGRGLRNTIYF.

The chain recombines TRBV4-2 with TRBJ1-1; weak D call: TRBD1 (6 bases). This CDR3 has 15 residues. V was pared by 0 bases and J by 2 bases, with 10 bases between. Germline assignment: CDR1 LGHNA and CDR2 YNFKEQ. As DNA, the CDR3 is TGTGCCAGCAGCCAAGATATGGACAGCAACACTGAAGCTTTCTTT. As protein: CASSQDMDSNTEAFF.

This rearrangement joins TRBV10-3 to TRBJ2-3, with 9 bases aligning to TRBD1. CDR3 length: 14 residues. Germline V gene sequence: CDR1 ENHRY, CDR2 SYGVKD. Trimming removed 6 bases from V and 4 bases from J; junction bases left unmatched: 5. The CDR3 nucleotides read TGTGCCATCAGCCCGGACAGGGGCCCAGATACGCAGTATTTT. This codes for CAISPDRGPDTQYF.

V is TRBV28 and J is TRBJ1-5; TRBD1 agrees at 12 bases. CDR3 size: 16 residues. Germline V gives CDR1 MDHEN, CDR2 SYDVKM. V lost 2 bases and J lost 6; bases outside the gene matches: 5. Written as DNA, the CDR3 is TGTGCCAGCAGTTTAGAGCCGGGACAGGGGGCTCAGCCCCAGCATTTT. Encoded protein: CASSLEPGQGAQPQHF.

The chain couples TRBV10-3 to TRBJ1-5; 8 bases are a match to TRBD1. V shed 0 bases and J 6 bases; nucleotides not matched to a gene: 4. The CDR3 is 15 amino acids. Germline V gives CDR1 ENHRY, CDR2 SYGVKD. CDR3 sequence: CAISESDREIQPQHF. The CDR3 region has the DNA TGTGCCATCAGTGAGTCGGACAGGGAAATTCAGCCCCAGCATTTT.

Written as DNA, the CDR3 is TGTGCCAGCAGCCTCTCGGACAGGGGATTCAGAAACACCTTC. Its protein product is CASSLSDRGFRNTF. The chain recombines TRBV5-6 with TRBJ1-2, with 9 bases aligning to TRBD1. CDR1 is SGHDT and CDR2 is YYEEEE in the germline V gene. This CDR3 region has 14 residues. The trim removed 4 bases at V and 12 bases at J, leaving 13 bases unmatched.

The J gene is TRBJ2-5, the V gene TRBV5-3; TRBD2 matches at 10 bases. TRBV5-3 qualifies as an ORF whose function is uncertain. The CDR3 consists of 17 residues. J was trimmed by 4 bases and V by 4 bases; bases with no gene match: 13. The CDR3 is CARSPRVASGSLETQYF. The CDR3 nucleotides read TGTGCCAGAAGCCCCCGGGTGGCTAGCGGGAGTTTAGAGACCCAGTACTTC.

The rearrangement uses TRBV7-9 and TRBJ1-1, with TRBD1 identical over 10 bases. Germline trimming cut 4 bases from V and 1 base from J; bases unmatched to any gene: 6. Germline loops: CDR1 SEHNR, CDR2 FQNEAQ (reference sequence). The CDR3 is 16 residues long. The CDR3 sequence is CASSSDRGRGNTEAFF. The CDR3 DNA sequence: TGTGCCAGCAGCTCCGACAGGGGGCGCGGGAACACTGAAGCTTTCTTT.

V usage is TRBV19 and J usage is TRBJ2-3; no reliable D call. V was shortened by 4 bases and J by 0 bases, with 8 bases between the two germline ends. In germline, CDR1 is LNHDA, CDR2 SQIVND (reference sequence). The CDR3 extends over 14 amino acids. The CDR3 reads CASSSGFSTDTQYF. The CDR3 coding sequence is TGTGCCAGTAGTAGCGGATTCAGCACAGATACGCAGTATTTT.

The V and J genes are TRBV4-3 and TRBJ2-1; the D is unclear. Between the trimmed V and J ends, which lost 0 bases and 10 bases, there was a span of 13 bases. This CDR3 contains 14 residues. The V gene's germline CDR1 is LGHNA and CDR2 YSLEER. In nucleotides, the CDR3 is TGCGCCAGCAGCCAAGACCATACTACCGGCGAGCAGTTCTTC. It is translated as CASSQDHTTGEQFF.

This clone occurred once. The CDR3 loop reads CASSNGRDRGSYGYTF. CDR3 DNA sequence: TGCGCCAGCAGCAATGGGAGGGACAGGGGAAGCTATGGCTACACCTTC. The J gene is TRBJ1-2, the V gene TRBV5-1; 10 nucleotides match TRBD1. Germline V gives CDR1 SGHRS, CDR2 YFSETQ. This CDR3 region has 16 residues. With V trimmed by 4 bases and J by 4 bases, 10 bases remained unmatched.

The chain joins TRBV27 to TRBJ1-6; 8 bases align to TRBD1. V lost 2 bases, J lost 9 bases, and 18 bases stayed unmatched. CDR3 size: 19 residues. Germline lookup yields CDR1 MNHEY and CDR2 SMNVEV (reference sequence). The DNA of the CDR3 is TGTGCCAGCAGTTTAAGAACCCCCCTTTGGACAGGGAGTAGTTCACCCCTCCACTTT. This codes for CASSLRTPLWTGSSSPLHF.

J is TRBJ2-3 and V is TRBV13, with 12 bases aligning to TRBD2. V was pared by 5 bases and J by 6 bases, with 9 bases of the junction left unmatched. The CDR3 totals 16 residues. Germline V lookup: CDR1 PRHDT, CDR2 FYEKMQ (reference sequence). The CDR3 bases are TGTGCCAGCAGCCCCCTAGCGGGGGGGCTCAGCGATACGCAGTATTTT. Its translation is CASSPLAGGLSDTQYF.